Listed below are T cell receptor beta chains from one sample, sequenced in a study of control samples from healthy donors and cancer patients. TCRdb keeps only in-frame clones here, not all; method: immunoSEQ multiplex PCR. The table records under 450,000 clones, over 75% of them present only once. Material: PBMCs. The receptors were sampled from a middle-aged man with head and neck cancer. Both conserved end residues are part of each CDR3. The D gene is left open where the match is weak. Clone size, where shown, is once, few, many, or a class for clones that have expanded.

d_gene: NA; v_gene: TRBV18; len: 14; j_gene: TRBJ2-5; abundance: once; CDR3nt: TGTGCCAGCTCACCGTCGACTAGGAGGGAGACCCAGTACTTC; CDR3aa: CASSPSTRRETQYF
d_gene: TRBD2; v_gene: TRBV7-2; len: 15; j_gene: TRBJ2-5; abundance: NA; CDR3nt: TGTGCCAGCAGCTTAGCCCAGAGGGAGGGAGAGACCCAGTACTTC; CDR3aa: CASSLAQREGETQYF
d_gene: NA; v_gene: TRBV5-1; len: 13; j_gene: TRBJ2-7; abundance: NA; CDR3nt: TGCGCCAGTTGGGACACGAGCTCCTACGAGCAGTACTTC; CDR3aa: CASWDTSSYEQYF
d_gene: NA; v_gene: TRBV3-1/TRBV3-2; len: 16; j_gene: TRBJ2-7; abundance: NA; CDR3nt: TGTGCCAGCAGCCAAGTTGCGAGGGGCGGGTGGTACGAGCAGTACTTC; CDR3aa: CASSQVARGGWYEQYF
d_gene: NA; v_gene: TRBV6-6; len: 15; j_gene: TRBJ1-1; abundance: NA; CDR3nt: TGTGCCAGCAGTCAAGAGGGGTTAATGAACACTGAAGCTTTCTTT; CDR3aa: CASSQEGLMNTEAFF
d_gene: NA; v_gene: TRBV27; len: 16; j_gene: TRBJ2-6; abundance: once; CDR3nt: TGTGCCAGCAGTTTCCGACGGAGCTCTGGGGCCAACGTCCTGACTTTC; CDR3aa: CASSFRRSSGANVLTF
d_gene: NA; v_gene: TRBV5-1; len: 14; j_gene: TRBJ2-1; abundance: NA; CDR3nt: TGCGCCAATACAGGGAACCCCTCTTGTAATGAGCAGTTCTTC; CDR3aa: CANTGNPSCNEQFF
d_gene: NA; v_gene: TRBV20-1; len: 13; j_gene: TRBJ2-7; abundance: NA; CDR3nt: TGCAGTGCTAGTCTAGGGGCCCTCTACGAGCAGTACTTC; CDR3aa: CSASLGALYEQYF
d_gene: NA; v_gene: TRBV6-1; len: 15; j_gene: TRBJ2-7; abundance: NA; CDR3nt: TGTGCCAGCAGTGAAGCCCCTACAGGTTACTACGAGCAGTACTTC; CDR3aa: CASSEAPTGYYEQYF
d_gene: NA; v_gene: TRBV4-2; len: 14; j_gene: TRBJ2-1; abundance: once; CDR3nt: TGTGCCAGCAGCCAAGAACGCTTAAGCGATGAGCAGTTCTTC; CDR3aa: CASSQERLSDEQFF
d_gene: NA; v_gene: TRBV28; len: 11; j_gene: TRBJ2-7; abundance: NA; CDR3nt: TGTGCCAGCAGTTTTTCGGGGGAGCAGTACTTC; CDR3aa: CASSFSGEQYF
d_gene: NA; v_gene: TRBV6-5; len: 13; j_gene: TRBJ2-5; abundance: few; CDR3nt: TGTGCCAGCAGAACGGACAGCCAAGAGACCCAGTACTTC; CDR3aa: CASRTDSQETQYF
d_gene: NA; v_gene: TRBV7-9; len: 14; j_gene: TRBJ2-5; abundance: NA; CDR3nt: TGTGCCAGCAGCTTTCTGGCGGACCAAGAGACCCAGTACTTC; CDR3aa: CASSFLADQETQYF
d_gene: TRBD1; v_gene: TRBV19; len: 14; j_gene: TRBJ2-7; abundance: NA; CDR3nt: TGTGCCAGTAGTATAGGACAGGGACGCTACGAGCAGTACTTC; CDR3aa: CASSIGQGRYEQYF
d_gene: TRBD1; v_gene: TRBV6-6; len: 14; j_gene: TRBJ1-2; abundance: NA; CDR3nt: TGTGCCAGCAGTTACTCGGGACAGAACTATGGCTACACCTTC; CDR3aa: CASSYSGQNYGYTF
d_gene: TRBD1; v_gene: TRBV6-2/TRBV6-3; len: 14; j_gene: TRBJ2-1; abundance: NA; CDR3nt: TGTGCCAGCAGTTACTACAGGGGGCGAAATGAGCAGTTCTTC; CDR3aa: CASSYYRGRNEQFF
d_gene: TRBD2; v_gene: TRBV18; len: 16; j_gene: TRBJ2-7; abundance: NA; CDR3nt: TGTGCCAGCTCACCTTCAGGTGGAGCGGGAGGGCGCGAGCAGTACTTC; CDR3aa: CASSPSGGAGGREQYF
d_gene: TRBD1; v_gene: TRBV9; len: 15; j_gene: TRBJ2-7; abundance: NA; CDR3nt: TGTGCCAGCAGCGTATCAGGGACAGGGGCCTACGAGCAGTACTTC; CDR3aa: CASSVSGTGAYEQYF
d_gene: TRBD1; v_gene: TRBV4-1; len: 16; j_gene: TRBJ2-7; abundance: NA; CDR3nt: TGCGCCAGCAGCCGCATACGAGGGGTGACAGGGCTAGAGCAGTACTTC; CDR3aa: CASSRIRGVTGLEQYF
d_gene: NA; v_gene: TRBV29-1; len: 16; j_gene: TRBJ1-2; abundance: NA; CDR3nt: TGCAGCGTCATCCCCACCCGGGAGGGATCCCTCTATGGCTACACCTTC; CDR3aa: CSVIPTREGSLYGYTF
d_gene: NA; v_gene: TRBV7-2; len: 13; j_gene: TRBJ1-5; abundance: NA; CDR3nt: TGTGCCAGCAGCGATCTCCGGGCACAGGCCCAGCATTTT; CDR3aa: CASSDLRAQAQHF
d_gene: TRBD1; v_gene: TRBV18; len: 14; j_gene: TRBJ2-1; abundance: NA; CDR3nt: TGTGCCAGCTCCCGCGGGACAGGCCCCAATGAGCAGTTCTTC; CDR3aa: CASSRGTGPNEQFF
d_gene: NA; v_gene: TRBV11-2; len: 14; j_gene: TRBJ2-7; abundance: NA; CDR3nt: TGTGCCAGCAGCTTAGGGCGTGAGGGCGGCGAGCAGTACTTC; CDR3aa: CASSLGREGGEQYF
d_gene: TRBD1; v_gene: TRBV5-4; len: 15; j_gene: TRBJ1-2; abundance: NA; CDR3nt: TGTGCCAGCAGCTCGCCCCCCGGGACAGGGGATGGCTACACCTTC; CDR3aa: CASSSPPGTGDGYTF
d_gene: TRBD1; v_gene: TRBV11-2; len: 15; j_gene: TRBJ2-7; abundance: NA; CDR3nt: TGTGCCAGCAGCTCTTCTCGACAGGGCGCCTACGAGCAGTACTTC; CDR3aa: CASSSSRQGAYEQYF
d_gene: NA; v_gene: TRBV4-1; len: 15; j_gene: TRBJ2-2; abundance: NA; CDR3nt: TGCGCCAGCAGCCAAGGGCGACAGGCGTCCGGGGAGCTGTTTTTT; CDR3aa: CASSQGRQASGELFF
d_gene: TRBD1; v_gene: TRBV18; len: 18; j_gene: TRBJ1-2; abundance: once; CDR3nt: TGTGCCAGCTCCCAATACGCGGTAAAAGGACAGGGCAAATATGGCTACACCTTC; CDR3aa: CASSQYAVKGQGKYGYTF
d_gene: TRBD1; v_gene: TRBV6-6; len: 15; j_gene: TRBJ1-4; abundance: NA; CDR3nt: TGTGCCAGCAGTTCGACAGGGGTGCCTAATGAAAAACTGTTTTTT; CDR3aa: CASSSTGVPNEKLFF
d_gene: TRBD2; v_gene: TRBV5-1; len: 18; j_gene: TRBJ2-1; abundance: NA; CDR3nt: TGCGCCAGCAGCTTCATCGTTAGCGGGACCCGTCGCTACAATGAGCAGTTCTTC; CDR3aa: CASSFIVSGTRRYNEQFF
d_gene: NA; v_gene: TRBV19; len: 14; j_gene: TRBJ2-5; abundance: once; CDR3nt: TGTGCCAGTAGTCGTACTTTAGTGGGTGAGACCCAGTACTTC; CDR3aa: CASSRTLVGETQYF
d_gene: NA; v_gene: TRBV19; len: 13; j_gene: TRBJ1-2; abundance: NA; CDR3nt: TGTGCCAGTAAGGTTGAGGGGTACTATGGCTACACCTTC; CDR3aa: CASKVEGYYGYTF
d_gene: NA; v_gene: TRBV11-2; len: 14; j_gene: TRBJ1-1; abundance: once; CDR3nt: TGTGCCAGCAGCTTAGACAGGGCGGACACTGAAGCTTTCTTT; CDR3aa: CASSLDRADTEAFF
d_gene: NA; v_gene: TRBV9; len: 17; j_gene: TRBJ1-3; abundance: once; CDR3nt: TGTGCCAGCAGCGTACTCCCCCTCGGCAGCTCTGGAAACACCATATATTTT; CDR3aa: CASSVLPLGSSGNTIYF
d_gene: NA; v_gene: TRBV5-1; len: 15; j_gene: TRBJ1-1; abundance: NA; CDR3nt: TGCGCCAGCAGCCGTTTGGGGGGGACGAACACTGAAGCTTTCTTT; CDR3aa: CASSRLGGTNTEAFF
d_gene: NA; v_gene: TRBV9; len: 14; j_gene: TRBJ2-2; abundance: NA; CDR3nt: TGTGCCAGCAGCGCCGGAGAGGGAAAGGGGAAGCTGTTTTTT; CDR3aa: CASSAGEGKGKLFF
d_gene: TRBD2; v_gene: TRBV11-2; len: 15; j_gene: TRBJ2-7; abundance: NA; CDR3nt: TGTGCCAGCAGCTTAGGCGGCGGGGGGGCCTACGAGCAGTACTTC; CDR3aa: CASSLGGGGAYEQYF
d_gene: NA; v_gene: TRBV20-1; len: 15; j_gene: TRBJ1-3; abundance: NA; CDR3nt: TGCAGTGCTAGTGGGCAACAGGGTACTGGAAACACCATATATTTT; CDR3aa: CSASGQQGTGNTIYF
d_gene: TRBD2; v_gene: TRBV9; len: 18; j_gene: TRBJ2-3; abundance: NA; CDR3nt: TGTGCCAGCAGCGTCGGTTTCTTTGTGGCGGGAGTGACAGATACGCAGTATTTT; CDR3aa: CASSVGFFVAGVTDTQYF
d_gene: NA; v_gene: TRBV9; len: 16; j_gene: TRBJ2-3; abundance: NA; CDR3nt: TGTGCCAGCAGCGTAGCTGTGGGGGTGGGGACAGATACGCAGTATTTT; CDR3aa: CASSVAVGVGTDTQYF
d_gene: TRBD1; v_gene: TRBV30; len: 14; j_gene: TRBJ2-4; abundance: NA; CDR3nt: TGTGCCTGGAGCGGGACAGGGGGTATAAACATTCAGTACTTC; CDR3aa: CAWSGTGGINIQYF
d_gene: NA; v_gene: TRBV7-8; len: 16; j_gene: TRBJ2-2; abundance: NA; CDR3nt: TGTGCCAGCAGCTTAGAGGCAGGGACGAACACCGGGGAGCTGTTTTTT; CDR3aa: CASSLEAGTNTGELFF